The next 21 T cell receptor beta chains were all read from a single sample in a study of cytomegalovirus exposure and HLA in healthy donors. The study ran its PCR with 60 Vbeta and 13 Jbeta primers. Clones were read by immunoSEQ multiplex PCR, and TCRdb kept only the in-frame ones, dropping some. In total, the table holds tens of thousands of clones. Sequenced: PBMCs. These receptors all stem from a woman aged 25 to 39 in good health and CMV-seronegative.

CDR3 sequence (DNA): TGTGCCAGCAGCGGGGTGGTTAGCGACACCTTC. Encoded protein: CASSGVVSDTF. The chain is built from TRBV2 and TRBJ1-2; D is unclear. Between the trimmed V and J ends, which lost 6 bases and 12 bases, there was a span of 14 bases. The CDR3 extends over 11 amino acids. Germline lookup yields CDR1 SNHLY and CDR2 FYNNEI.

This chain joins TRBV7-9 and TRBJ2-5; 7 bases align to TRBD2. This CDR3 is 15 amino acids long. V lost 5 bases, J lost 2 bases, and 8 bases stayed unmatched. The germline gives CDR1 SEHNR, CDR2 FQNEAQ (reference sequence). The CDR3: CASSLTSATQETQYF. CDR3 nucleotide sequence: TGTGCCAGCAGCCTAACTAGCGCCACACAAGAGACCCAGTACTTC.

This chain connects TRBV6-5 to TRBJ2-7, with 11 positions matching TRBD2. Losses at the gene ends were 4 bases for V and 3 bases for J; bases not matched to a gene: 5. The CDR3 length is 15 residues. Germline V gene data show CDR1 as MNHEY and CDR2 as SVGAGI. CDR3 amino acids: CASSLHLAGGYEQYF. DNA of the CDR3: TGTGCCAGCAGTTTGCACCTAGCGGGGGGCTACGAGCAGTACTTC.

V is TRBV6-1 and J is TRBJ1-5; D is possibly TRBD1 (5 bases). The CDR3 runs to 13 residues. V lost 4 bases, J lost 5 bases, and 9 bases lay in between. In germline, CDR1 is MNHNS, CDR2 SASEGT. The CDR3 is CASSGSRDQPQHF. CDR3 sequence (DNA): TGTGCCAGCAGTGGGAGCAGGGATCAGCCCCAGCATTTT.

The chain's CDR3 is CASSELEIGEQFF. CDR3 nucleotides: TGTGCCAGCAGTGAACTAGAGATAGGTGAGCAGTTCTTC. The rearrangement links TRBV6-1 to TRBJ2-1; no definite D call. The V end lost 2 bases, the J end lost 9 bases, and 11 bases lay between the germline ends. The CDR3 runs 13 residues. Germline V lookup: CDR1 MNHNS, CDR2 SASEGT.

This sequence joins TRBV15 and TRBJ1-4; D is perhaps TRBD1 (5 bases). V was clipped by 4 bases and J by 7 bases, with 16 bases between them. CDR1 and CDR2 from the germline V gene are LNHNV and YYDKDF (reference sequence). The CDR3 runs to 15 residues. In DNA, the CDR3 is TGTGCCACCAGCATTCGACGGCAGGGAGGTGAAAAACTGTTTTTT. Residues: CATSIRRQGGEKLFF.

Turning to this clone: Distinct nucleotide sequences in the sample also encode this CDR3. This chain connects TRBV19 to TRBJ2-7; 8 nucleotides align to TRBD1. CDR1 is LNHDA, CDR2 SQIVND, per germline (reference sequence). Losses at the gene ends were 5 bases for V and 3 bases for J; bases not matched to a gene: 3. The CDR3 sequence is 13 residues long. This chain's CDR3 is CASSPRGLYEQYF. The DNA of the CDR3 is TGTGCCAGTAGTCCCAGGGGGCTCTACGAGCAGTACTTC.

V gene TRBV6-5 combines with J gene TRBJ2-7, with unresolved D. Germline V gives CDR1 MNHEY, CDR2 SVGAGI. This CDR3 comprises 14 residues. V was clipped by 4 bases and J by 0 bases, with 10 bases between them. CDR3 region: CASSSASGSYEQYF. The CDR3, as DNA: TGTGCCAGCAGTTCCGCGTCCGGCTCCTACGAGCAGTACTTC.

V and J are TRBV13 and TRBJ2-7, with 7 bases that match TRBD2. The germline gives CDR1 PRHDT, CDR2 FYEKMQ (reference sequence). This CDR3 comprises 18 residues. V lost 5 bases, J lost 4 bases, and 20 bases stayed unmatched. The CDR3 protein is CASSPHPSRDYERYEQYF. The CDR3 DNA is TGTGCCAGCAGCCCCCACCCCTCCCGGGACTACGAAAGGTACGAGCAGTACTTC.

The chain combines TRBV10-1 with TRBJ2-3, with a tentative D call TRBD2 (6 bases). V dropped 3 bases and J dropped 2 bases, with 15 bases sitting between them. There are 16 residues in the CDR3. Germline CDR1 and CDR2: WNHNN and SYGVQD (reference sequence). CDR3 residues: CASSDGASEITDTQYF. For the CDR3, the DNA is TGCGCCAGCAGTGATGGGGCTAGCGAGATCACAGATACGCAGTATTTT.

The DNA for the CDR3 is TGTGCCAGCTCACCACTTGGGACTAGCGGGGGGAGCTCCTACAATGAGCAGTTCTTC. It specifies CASSPLGTSGGSSYNEQFF. The rearrangement links TRBV18 to TRBJ2-1; TRBD2 matches at 15 bases. The CDR3 is made up of 19 amino acids. The germline gives CDR1 KGHSH, CDR2 LQKENI. Trimming cost V 1 base and J 0 bases; bases outside gene matches: 4.

The V and J genes are TRBV25-1 and TRBJ2-3; D gene ambiguous. The CDR3 has 16 amino acids. Germline CDR1 MGHDK, CDR2 SYGVNS. The ends were cut back, 1 base at V and 2 bases at J, with 13 bases in the middle. DNA of the CDR3: TGTGCCAGCAGTGAATTCAGATACGAGGACACAGATACGCAGTATTTT. It translates to CASSEFRYEDTDTQYF.

The rearrangement links TRBV5-4 to TRBJ2-1, with D tentatively TRBD2 (6 bases). Trimming took 0 bases from V and 5 from J, leaving 15 bases between them. This CDR3 region has 16 residues. CDR1 and CDR2 (germline): SGHNT, YYREEE (reference sequence). CDR3 in amino acids: CASSLAVIQRDNEQFF. The CDR3 bases are TGTGCCAGCAGCTTGGCGGTAATTCAGCGGGACAATGAGCAGTTCTTC.

The rearrangement links TRBV9 to TRBJ2-3; the match to TRBD2 covers 7 bases. The germline gives CDR1 SGDLS, CDR2 YYNGEE. Trimming removed 2 bases from V and 3 bases from J; junction bases left unmatched: 6. The CDR3 consists of 15 residues. CDR3 sequence reads: CASSVLGGGTDTQYF. CDR3 nucleotide sequence: TGTGCCAGCAGCGTCCTCGGGGGAGGGACAGATACGCAGTATTTT.

V usage is TRBV19 and J usage is TRBJ2-2, with a possible D match to TRBD2 (6 bases). CDR1 and CDR2 (germline): LNHDA, SQIVND (reference sequence). The CDR3 runs 13 residues. The V and J ends lost 4 bases and 6 bases respectively, with 9 bases between them. The CDR3 nucleotides are TGTGCCAGTAGTACTGGAGGGCCCGGGGAGCTGTTTTTT. Translated, it gives CASSTGGPGELFF. Drawing the rest from reference TRBV19 and TRBJ2-2, the complete variable domain is DGGITQSPKYLFRKEGQNVTLSCEQNLNHDAMYWYRQDPGQGLRLIYYSQIVNDFQKGDIAEGYSVSREKKESFPLTVTSAQKNPTAFYLCASSTGGPGELFFGEGSRLTVL.

The genes are TRBV7-9 and TRBJ1-1, with D possibly TRBD1 on 6 matching bases. The CDR3 is 15 residues long. From germline, CDR1 is SEHNR and CDR2 FQNEAQ (reference sequence). V was clipped by 1 base and J by 1 base, with 10 bases between them. The CDR3 DNA follows: TGTGCCAGCAGCTTAGGTGGGACACCGAACACTGAAGCTTTCTTT. Translating it yields CASSLGGTPNTEAFF.

The chain carries TRBV30 and TRBJ1-1; possible D gene TRBD1, 6 bases. Trimming stripped 0 bases from V and 3 bases from J, with 8 bases between. This CDR3 has 13 residues. The germline CDR1 and CDR2 sequences are GTSNPN and SVGIG (reference sequence). CDR3 region: CAWSVQGYTEAFF. The CDR3 DNA reads as TGTGCCTGGAGTGTACAGGGCTACACTGAAGCTTTCTTT.

The chain has TRBV2 and TRBJ1-5, with 11 bases aligning to TRBD1. The ends lost 2 bases at V and 9 bases at J; junction bases unmatched: 6. CDR3 length: 15 residues. CDR1 SNHLY and CDR2 FYNNEI come from the germline V gene. This CDR3 is CASSEMGTGGLPQHF. The CDR3 DNA follows: TGTGCCAGCAGTGAAATGGGGACAGGGGGGTTGCCCCAGCATTTT.

The CDR3 loop reads CASSSGLKNTEAFF. In DNA form, the CDR3 reads TGTGCCAGCAGCTCGGGACTGAAGAACACTGAAGCTTTCTTT. V gene TRBV13 combines with J gene TRBJ1-1; a possible D gene is TRBD1 (5 bases). The V end was cut by 4 bases, the J end by 1 base, with 10 bases between. The CDR3 has 14 amino acids. The germline V gene has CDR1 PRHDT and CDR2 FYEKMQ (reference sequence).

The chain employs TRBV2 and TRBJ2-3, with D tentatively TRBD1 (6 bases). Trimming stripped 8 bases from V and 0 bases from J, with 15 bases between. Germline-derived CDR1 and CDR2 are SNHLY and FYNNEI. The CDR3 totals 15 residues. The CDR3 DNA reads as TGTGCCAGCGGAGTGGGGACATTGAGCACAGATACGCAGTATTTT. Protein: CASGVGTLSTDTQYF.

The rearrangement uses TRBV5-1 and TRBJ1-4, with D perhaps TRBD1 (5 bases). Per germline, CDR1 SGHRS and CDR2 YFSETQ. The CDR3 covers 17 residues. The V end was cut by 0 bases, the J end by 0 bases, with 12 bases between. CDR3 DNA: TGCGCCAGCAGCTTGGATGGACACCATGCAACTAATGAAAAACTGTTTTTT. Translated, it gives CASSLDGHHATNEKLFF.